This record concerns one TCR beta chain sequence. The antigen is undetermined. Alopecia areata patients provided lesional scalp punch biopsies and peripheral blood, both collected for the study. V dropped 5 bases and J dropped 0; count of bases not matched to a gene: 4. The length of the CDR3 is 15 residues. Germline V lookup: CDR1 SGHVS, CDR2 FQNEAQ. This sample is drawn from a study of CD8+ T cells in alopecia areata. Investigators isolated RNA and reverse transcribed it into cDNA to act as the sequencing template. Data came from immunoSEQ multiplex PCR; TCRdb stores just in-frame clones and leaves some out. The repertoire holds 150,000 to 200,000 clones, with around 50% as singletons. Study-wide findings and caveats: Normal scalp showed lower clonality than lesional scalp, especially alopecia totalis/universalis.

This receptor was obtained from a human donor with alopecia areata. The genes are TRBV7-8 and TRBJ2-3, with 8 bases aligning to TRBD1. This specimen was CD4+ T cells sorted from blood, taken at week 0. The CDR3 loop is CASSRRQGSTDTQYF. CDR3 in DNA: TGTGCCAGCAGCCGCAGACAGGGGAGCACAGATACGCAGTATTTT.